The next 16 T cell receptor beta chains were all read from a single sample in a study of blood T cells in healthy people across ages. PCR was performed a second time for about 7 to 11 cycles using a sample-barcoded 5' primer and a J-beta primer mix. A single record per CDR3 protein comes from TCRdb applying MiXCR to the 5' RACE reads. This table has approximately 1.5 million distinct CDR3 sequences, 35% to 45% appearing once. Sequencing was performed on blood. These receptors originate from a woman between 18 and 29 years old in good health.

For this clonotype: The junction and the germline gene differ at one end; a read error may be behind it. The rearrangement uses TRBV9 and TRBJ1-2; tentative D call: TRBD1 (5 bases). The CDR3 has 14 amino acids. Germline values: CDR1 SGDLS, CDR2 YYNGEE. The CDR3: CASGVDGGYWGYTF. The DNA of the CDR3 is TGTGCCAGCGGCGTAGACGGGGGGTACTGGGGCTACACCTTC.

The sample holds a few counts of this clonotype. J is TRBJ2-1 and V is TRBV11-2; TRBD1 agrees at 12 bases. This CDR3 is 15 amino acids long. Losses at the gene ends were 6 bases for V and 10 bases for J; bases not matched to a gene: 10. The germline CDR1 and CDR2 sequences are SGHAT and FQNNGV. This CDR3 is CASRRPGQGALEQFF. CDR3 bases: TGTGCCAGCAGGAGGCCGGGACAGGGGGCTTTAGAGCAGTTCTTC. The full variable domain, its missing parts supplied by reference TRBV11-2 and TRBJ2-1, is EAGVAQSPRYKIIEKRQSVAFWCNPISGHATLYWYQQILGQGPKLLIQFQNNGVVDDSQLPKDRFSAERLKGVDSTLKIQPAKLEDSAVYLCASRRPGQGALEQFFGPGTRLTVL.

The CDR3 coding sequence is TGTGCCAGCAGTTTTTGGGGTGAAGGCGGCGGGGAGCTGTTTTTT. It translates to CASSFWGEGGGELFF. The rearrangement joins TRBV28 to TRBJ2-2; D is uncertain. The V end lost 3 bases, the J end lost 7 bases, and 15 bases lay between the germline ends. Germline CDR1 and CDR2: MDHEN and SYDVKM. The CDR3 loop spans 15 amino acids.

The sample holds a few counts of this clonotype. CDR3 region: CASSQERERNTEAFF. CDR3 in DNA: TGTGCCAGCAGCCAAGAAAGAGAGCGGAACACTGAAGCTTTCTTT. The V call is TRBV3-1, the J call TRBJ1-1; no clear D. Germline CDR1 LGHDT, CDR2 YNNKEL (reference sequence). V was cut by 0 bases and J by 1 base, with 9 bases left in between. This CDR3 is built from 15 residues.

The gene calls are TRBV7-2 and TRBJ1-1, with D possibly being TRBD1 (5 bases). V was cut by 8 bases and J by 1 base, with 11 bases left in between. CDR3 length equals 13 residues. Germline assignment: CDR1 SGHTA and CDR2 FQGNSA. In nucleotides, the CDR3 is TGTGCCAGCTTGCGAGGGACGAACACTGAAGCTTTCTTT. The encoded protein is CASLRGTNTEAFF.

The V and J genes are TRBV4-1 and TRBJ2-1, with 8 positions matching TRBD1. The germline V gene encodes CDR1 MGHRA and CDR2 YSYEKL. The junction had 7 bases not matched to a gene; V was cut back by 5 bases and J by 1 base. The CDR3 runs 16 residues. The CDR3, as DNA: TGCGCCAGCAGCGGACAGGGTCGTCTTTCCTACAATGAGCAGTTCTTC. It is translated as CASSGQGRLSYNEQFF.

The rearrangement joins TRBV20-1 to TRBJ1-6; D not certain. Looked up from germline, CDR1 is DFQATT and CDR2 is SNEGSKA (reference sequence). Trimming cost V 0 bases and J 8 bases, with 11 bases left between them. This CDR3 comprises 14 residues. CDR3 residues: CSARDLGVYSPLHF. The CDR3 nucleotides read TGCAGTGCTAGAGATCTTGGGGTTTATTCACCCCTCCACTTT.

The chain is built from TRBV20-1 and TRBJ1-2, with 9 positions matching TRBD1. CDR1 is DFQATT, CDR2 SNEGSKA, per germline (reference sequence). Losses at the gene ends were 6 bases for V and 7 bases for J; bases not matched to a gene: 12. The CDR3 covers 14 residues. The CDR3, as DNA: TGCAGTGCATGGCCCCCGGGACAGGGTGGTGGCTACACCTTC. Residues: CSAWPPGQGGGYTF.

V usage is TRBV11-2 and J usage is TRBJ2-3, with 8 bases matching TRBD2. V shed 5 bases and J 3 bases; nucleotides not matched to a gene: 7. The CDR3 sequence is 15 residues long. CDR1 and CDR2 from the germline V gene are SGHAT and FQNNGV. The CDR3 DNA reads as TGTGCCAGCAGCACGGGGGGGGGCCTGACAGATACGCAGTATTTT. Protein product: CASSTGGGLTDTQYF.

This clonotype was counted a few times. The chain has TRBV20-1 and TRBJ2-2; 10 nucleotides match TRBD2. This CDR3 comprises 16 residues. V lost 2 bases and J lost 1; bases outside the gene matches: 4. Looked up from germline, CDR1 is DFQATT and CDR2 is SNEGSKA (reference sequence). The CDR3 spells CSARPWTSGNTGELFF. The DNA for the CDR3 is TGCAGTGCTAGACCTTGGACTAGCGGGAACACCGGGGAGCTGTTTTTT.

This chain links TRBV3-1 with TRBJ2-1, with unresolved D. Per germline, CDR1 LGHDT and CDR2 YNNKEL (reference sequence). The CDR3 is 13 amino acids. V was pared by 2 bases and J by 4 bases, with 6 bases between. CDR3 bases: TGTGCCAGCAGCCAAATGCCGTACAATGAGCAGTTCTTC. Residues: CASSQMPYNEQFF.

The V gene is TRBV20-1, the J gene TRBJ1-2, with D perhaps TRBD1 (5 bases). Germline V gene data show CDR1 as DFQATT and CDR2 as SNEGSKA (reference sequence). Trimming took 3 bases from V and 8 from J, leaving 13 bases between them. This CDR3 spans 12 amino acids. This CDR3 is CSASERDGGYTF. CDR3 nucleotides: TGCAGTGCTAGTGAACGGGACGGGGGCTACACCTTC.

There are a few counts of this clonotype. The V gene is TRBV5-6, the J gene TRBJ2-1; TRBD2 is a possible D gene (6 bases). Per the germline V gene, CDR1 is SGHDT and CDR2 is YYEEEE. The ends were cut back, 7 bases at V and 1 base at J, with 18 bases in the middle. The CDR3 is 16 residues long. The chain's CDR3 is CASCPLGRRSYNEQFF. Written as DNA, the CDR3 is TGTGCCAGCTGCCCCTTGGGGAGGCGTTCCTACAATGAGCAGTTCTTC.

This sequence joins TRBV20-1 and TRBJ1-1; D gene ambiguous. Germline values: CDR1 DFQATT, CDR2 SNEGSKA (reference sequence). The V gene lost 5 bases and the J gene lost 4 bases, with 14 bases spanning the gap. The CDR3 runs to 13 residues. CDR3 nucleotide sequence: TGCAGTGCTGTTCGGAGGGTTTTCACTGAAGCTTTCTTT. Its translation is CSAVRRVFTEAFF.

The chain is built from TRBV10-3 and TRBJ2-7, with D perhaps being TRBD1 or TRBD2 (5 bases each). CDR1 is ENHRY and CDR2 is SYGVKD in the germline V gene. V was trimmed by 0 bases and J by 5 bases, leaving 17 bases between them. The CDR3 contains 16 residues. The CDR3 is CAISESRWETVHEQYF. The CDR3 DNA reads TGTGCCATCAGTGAGTCGAGGTGGGAGACAGTGCACGAGCAGTACTTC.

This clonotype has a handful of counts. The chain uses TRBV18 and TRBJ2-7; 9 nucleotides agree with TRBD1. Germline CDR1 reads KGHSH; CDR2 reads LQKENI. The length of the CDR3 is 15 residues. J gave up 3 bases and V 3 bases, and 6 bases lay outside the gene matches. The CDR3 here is CASSPGGTGNYEQYF. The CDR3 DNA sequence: TGTGCCAGCTCACCGGGCGGGACAGGGAACTACGAGCAGTACTTC. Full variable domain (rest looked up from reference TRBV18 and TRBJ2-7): NAGVMQNPRHLVRRRGQEARLRCSPMKGHSHVYWYRQLPEEGLKFMVYLQKENIIDESGMPKERFSAEFPKEGPSILRIQQVVRGDSAAYFCASSPGGTGNYEQYFGPGTRLTVT.